Following are 17 T cell receptor beta chains from one sample sequenced in a study of T cell responses to AZD1222 COVID-19 vaccine. Clones were sequenced by immunoSEQ multiplex PCR, and TCRdb holds only the in-frame ones, with some missing. The sample holds more than 140,000 clones; around 89% are singletons and the top ten take 2.5% to 3.5%. The specimen was peripheral blood, collected on day 0 of AZD1222 vaccination. These receptors all stem from an adult in good health.

The chain carries TRBV24-1 and TRBJ2-5; tentative D call: TRBD2 (6 bases). Trimming left V 9 bases short and J 0 bases short, with 13 bases between. The germline CDR1 and CDR2 sequences are KGHDR and SFDVKD. The CDR3 spans 14 residues. The CDR3: CATRYGDYQETQYF. CDR3 nucleotides: TGTGCCACCCGCTACGGGGACTACCAAGAGACCCAGTACTTC.

The rearrangement joins TRBV6-6 to TRBJ1-4; no definite D call. This CDR3 comprises 12 residues. CDR1 and CDR2 from the germline V gene are MNHNY and SVGAGI (reference sequence). Trimming stripped 6 bases from V and 10 bases from J, with 12 bases between. CDR3 protein: CASSTIGGKLFF. Written as DNA, the CDR3 is TGTGCCAGCAGCACCATAGGCGGAAAACTGTTTTTT.

The CDR3, as DNA: TGTGCCAGCAGCTTAGTTAACTATGGCTACACCTTC. Encoded protein: CASSLVNYGYTF. V and J are TRBV7-2 and TRBJ1-2; D gene unclear. The CDR3 is 12 amino acids. V was trimmed by 1 base and J by 1 base, leaving 1 base between them. Germline CDR1 and CDR2: SGHTA and FQGNSA.

This chain joins TRBV12-3 or TRBV12-4 and TRBJ2-7, with D hard to call. The CDR3 spans 13 residues. With 6 bases removed from V and 1 base from J, the gap between germline ends came to 10 bases. CDR3 region: CASSPPASYEQYF. As DNA, the CDR3 is TGTGCCAGCAGCCCTCCGGCTTCCTACGAGCAGTACTTC.

The chain combines TRBV14 with TRBJ2-2, with 8 bases fitting TRBD2. Germline V CDR1 and CDR2: SGHDN, FVKESK. With V trimmed by 4 bases and J by 6 bases, 13 bases remained unmatched. The CDR3 has 17 amino acids. CDR3 sequence: CASSPSGGAYFAGELFF. CDR3 DNA: TGTGCCAGCAGCCCGTCCGGGGGGGCCTACTTCGCCGGGGAGCTGTTTTTT.

The V call is TRBV3-1 (or the pseudogene TRBV3-2), the J call TRBJ1-6; TRBD1 is a possible D gene (5 bases). The CDR3 is 14 residues long. Trimming took off 4 bases at V and 4 bases at J, with 8 bases between the two ends. Germline CDR1 LGHDT, CDR2 YNNKEL (reference sequence). The CDR3 DNA is TGTGCCAGCAGCCCGGGACGTTATAATTCACCCCTCCACTTT. Protein: CASSPGRYNSPLHF.

CDR3 sequence: CASSPFGGSSGNTIYF. The CDR3, as DNA: TGTGCCAGCAGCCCCTTCGGGGGCAGTTCTGGAAACACCATATATTTT. The V and J genes are TRBV4-2 and TRBJ1-3; D is possibly TRBD1 (6 bases). The V gene's germline CDR1 is LGHNA and CDR2 YNFKEQ. V was cut by 4 bases and J by 1 base, with 14 bases left in between. The CDR3 length is 16 residues.

The V and J genes are TRBV5-1 and TRBJ2-1, with 12 bases matching TRBD1. This CDR3 has 16 amino acids. Germline loops: CDR1 SGHRS, CDR2 YFSETQ. After removal of 1 base from V and 7 bases from J, the junction contained 6 bases not matched to a gene. The DNA for the CDR3 is TGCGCCAGCAGCTTGTGGGGACAGGGGGCTACAAATGAGCAGTTCTTC. Translated, it gives CASSLWGQGATNEQFF.

This chain links TRBV19 with TRBJ1-1, with D possibly being TRBD1 (5 bases). V lost 5 bases to trimming and J lost 2 bases, with 12 bases between them. CDR1 is LNHDA and CDR2 is SQIVND in the germline V gene (reference sequence). This CDR3 region has 14 residues. The DNA of the CDR3 is TGTGCCAGTAGTGGAGGGACTGCTAACACTGAAGCTTTCTTT. Translation: CASSGGTANTEAFF.

The chain carries TRBV20-1 and TRBJ1-2; D remains ambiguous. CDR1 is DFQATT, CDR2 SNEGSKA, per germline (reference sequence). The ends were cut back, 6 bases at V and 8 bases at J, with 10 bases in the middle. The CDR3 loop spans 10 amino acids. DNA of the CDR3: TGCAGTGCCTCCCTTGACGGCTACACCTTC. This codes for CSASLDGYTF.

The genes are TRBV5-1 and TRBJ1-3; D is unresolved. There are 16 residues in the CDR3. The ends were cut back, 2 bases at V and 0 bases at J, with 12 bases in the middle. Germline V gene sequence: CDR1 SGHRS, CDR2 YFSETQ. The CDR3 DNA reads TGCGCCAGCAGCTTTGAGGAGGGTTCCTCTGGAAACACCATATATTTT. It encodes CASSFEEGSSGNTIYF.

The chain has TRBV7-2 and TRBJ2-4, with TRBD1 as a possible D gene (6 bases). V dropped 4 bases and J dropped 3 bases, with 10 bases sitting between them. The CDR3 contains 14 residues. Germline-derived CDR1 and CDR2 are SGHTA and FQGNSA. The DNA of the CDR3 is TGTGCCAGCAGCTCAGGGGATGGCAAAAACATTCAGTACTTC. It translates to CASSSGDGKNIQYF.

The J gene is TRBJ1-1, the V gene TRBV19; TRBD1 is a possible D gene (6 bases). The V gene's germline CDR1 is LNHDA and CDR2 SQIVND (reference sequence). Trimming cost V 5 bases and J 3 bases, with 25 bases left between them. CDR3 size: 18 residues. The CDR3 sequence is CASSPLGGNRVFDTEAFF. In DNA, the CDR3 is TGTGCCAGTAGTCCCTTAGGGGGAAACAGGGTCTTTGACACTGAAGCTTTCTTT.

The J gene is TRBJ2-5, the V gene TRBV11-1; TRBD2 might be the D (6 bases). This CDR3 spans 15 amino acids. Trimming took off 5 bases at V and 7 bases at J, with 20 bases between the two ends. Per germline, CDR1 SGHAT and CDR2 FQDESV (reference sequence). The CDR3 coding sequence is TGTGCCAGCAGCGTTTCGACTAGACCCTCGGGGACCCAGTACTTC. Encoded protein: CASSVSTRPSGTQYF.

This chain links TRBV7-2 with TRBJ1-5; D not resolved. Trimming removed 1 base at V and 2 bases at J, with 6 bases between. Germline V CDR1 and CDR2: SGHTA, FQGNSA. This CDR3 is 14 amino acids long. CDR3: CASSLDPGNQPQHF. The CDR3 DNA sequence: TGTGCCAGCAGCTTAGACCCGGGCAATCAGCCCCAGCATTTT.

This chain joins TRBV12-5 and TRBJ2-3, with D possibly being TRBD1 (5 bases). The CDR3 is 14 residues long. Germline V CDR1 and CDR2: LGHNT, FRNRAP. Trimming took off 7 bases at V and 2 bases at J, with 13 bases between the two ends. This CDR3 is CASATGHFTDTQYF. The CDR3 bases are TGTGCTAGTGCTACCGGACACTTCACAGATACGCAGTATTTT. The full variable domain, completed using reference TRBV12-5 and TRBJ2-3, is DARVTQTPRHKVTEMGQEVTMRCQPILGHNTVFWYRQTMMQGLELLAYFRNRAPLDDSGMPKDRFSAEMPDATLATLKIQPSEPRDSAVYFCASATGHFTDTQYFGPGTRLTVL.

The genes are TRBV6-5 and TRBJ1-2; possibly TRBD1 for D (5 bases). Trimming took 6 bases from V and 5 from J, leaving 16 bases between them. CDR3 length: 14 amino acids. Per germline, CDR1 MNHEY and CDR2 SVGAGI. The CDR3 DNA reads TGTGCCAGCAGCGAGGGACGGGCCGCTTATGGCTACACCTTC. Its protein is CASSEGRAAYGYTF.